Following are 15 T cell receptor beta chains from one sample sequenced in a study of T cell responses to AZD1222 COVID-19 vaccine. TCRdb keeps only in-frame clones here, not all; method: immunoSEQ multiplex PCR. The data contain roughly 180,000 clones, about 87% of them seen just once; the ten biggest clones take up around 2.9%. The source was peripheral blood, collected on day 0 of MenACWY control vaccination. These receptors were obtained from an adult in good health.

The CDR3 loop reads CASSTTGRTGAPSGANVLTF. The CDR3 coding sequence is TGTGCCAGCAGCACGACAGGCAGAACGGGGGCTCCCTCTGGGGCCAACGTCCTGACTTTC. V and J are TRBV7-9 and TRBJ2-6; D assignment may be TRBD1 or TRBD2 (6 bases each). Per the germline V gene, CDR1 is SEHNR and CDR2 is FQNEAQ (reference sequence). The CDR3 covers 20 residues. Trimming left V 5 bases short and J 0 bases short, with 23 bases between.

This chain links TRBV5-4 with TRBJ1-2; no definite D call. The CDR3 totals 13 residues. The germline gives CDR1 SGHNT, CDR2 YYREEE (reference sequence). Trimming stripped 0 bases from V and 5 bases from J, with 8 bases between. This CDR3 is CASSLGREYGYTF. CDR3 DNA: TGTGCCAGCAGCTTGGGGCGGGAGTATGGCTACACCTTC.

The chain has TRBV5-4 and TRBJ2-3; tentatively, D is TRBD1 (6 bases). Germline CDR1 and CDR2: SGHNT and YYREEE (reference sequence). CDR3 length: 16 residues. Trimming removed 0 bases from V and 0 bases from J, with 11 bases in between. The CDR3 nucleotides read TGTGCCAGCAGCTTGGCCCCCGGACAGAGCACAGATACGCAGTATTTT. This encodes CASSLAPGQSTDTQYF.

The chain uses TRBV18 and TRBJ1-4; a weak D match, TRBD1 (5 bases). The CDR3 is 15 residues long. The germline V gene has CDR1 KGHSH and CDR2 LQKENI. Trimming cost V 3 bases and J 3 bases, with 11 bases left between them. The CDR3 sequence: CASSPSTAANEKLFF. Here the CDR3 DNA reads TGTGCCAGCTCACCGTCGACAGCCGCTAATGAAAAACTGTTTTTT.

V usage is TRBV4-1 and J usage is TRBJ1-2; 9 bases map to TRBD1. V was pared by 3 bases and J by 7 bases, with 6 bases of the junction left unmatched. CDR3 length: 14 residues. CDR1 MGHRA and CDR2 YSYEKL come from the germline V gene. CDR3 amino acids: CASSHPGQGSGYTF. CDR3 sequence (DNA): TGCGCCAGCAGCCATCCGGGACAGGGAAGTGGCTACACCTTC.

The rearrangement joins TRBV28 to TRBJ1-4; D may be TRBD1 (6 bases). Germline CDR1 is MDHEN and CDR2 is SYDVKM. V dropped 2 bases and J dropped 3 bases, with 10 bases sitting between them. This CDR3 has 15 residues. The CDR3 coding sequence is TGTGCCAGCAGTTTAGTAACAGGGTCTAATGAAAAACTGTTTTTT. Translated: CASSLVTGSNEKLFF.

V usage is TRBV24-1 and J usage is TRBJ2-1; 7 bases line up with TRBD1. This CDR3 contains 16 residues. CDR1 is KGHDR and CDR2 is SFDVKD in the germline V gene. V was clipped by 1 base and J by 8 bases; unmatched bases: 10. The CDR3, as DNA: TGTGCCACCAGTGATTTTGCGAAAGGGACAGAATATGAGCAGTTCTTC. Protein sequence: CATSDFAKGTEYEQFF.

The V and J genes are TRBV11-2 and TRBJ1-2; TRBD1 aligns across 9 bases. Germline V lookup: CDR1 SGHAT, CDR2 FQNNGV. With V trimmed by 1 base and J by 8 bases, 8 bases remained unmatched. This CDR3 spans 15 amino acids. The CDR3: CASSLAPTGGGGYTF. The CDR3 nucleotides read TGTGCCAGCAGCTTAGCCCCAACAGGGGGCGGAGGCTACACCTTC.

The chain has TRBV28 and TRBJ1-6; D gene ambiguous. V was shortened by 3 bases and J by 7 bases, with 7 bases between the two germline ends. The CDR3 is 13 residues long. Germline V lookup: CDR1 MDHEN, CDR2 SYDVKM. The CDR3 reads CASSFAANSPLHF. DNA for the CDR3: TGTGCCAGCAGTTTTGCGGCCAATTCACCCCTCCACTTT.

The chain is built from TRBV5-6 and TRBJ2-6; D gene uncertain. The germline V gene encodes CDR1 SGHDT and CDR2 YYEEEE. The CDR3 extends over 13 amino acids. The V and J ends lost 5 bases and 4 bases respectively, with 7 bases between them. The CDR3 bases are TGTGCCAGCAGAGGCGCCGGGGCCAACGTCCTGACTTTC. Translating it yields CASRGAGANVLTF.

The J gene is TRBJ2-1, the V gene TRBV19; D remains ambiguous. The V end was cut by 5 bases, the J end by 4 bases, with 15 bases between. The CDR3 has 15 amino acids. Germline CDR1 is LNHDA and CDR2 is SQIVND (reference sequence). CDR3 in amino acids: CASSVVSRAYNEQFF. CDR3 sequence (DNA): TGTGCCAGTAGTGTAGTCTCACGGGCGTACAATGAGCAGTTCTTC.

A single count supports this clone. The chain employs TRBV24-1 and TRBJ2-2; D may be TRBD2 (6 bases). The CDR3 length is 14 residues. The germline V gene encodes CDR1 KGHDR and CDR2 SFDVKD. The V gene lost 9 bases and the J gene lost 3 bases, with 13 bases spanning the gap. CDR3 sequence: CATGGTTDTGELFF. CDR3 sequence (DNA): TGTGCCACCGGGGGGACCACCGACACCGGGGAGCTGTTTTTT.

The chain couples TRBV7-2 to TRBJ2-7; 8 bases agree with TRBD1. The J segment lost 2 bases and the V segment lost 7 bases, leaving 7 bases of the junction unmatched. This CDR3 region has 14 residues. In germline, CDR1 is SGHTA, CDR2 FQGNSA. The CDR3 here is CASNEGTGPYEQYF. The CDR3, as DNA: TGTGCCAGCAACGAGGGGACAGGACCCTACGAGCAGTACTTC.

The chain uses TRBV10-3 and TRBJ1-4, with TRBD1 as a possible D gene (5 bases). CDR3 length equals 13 residues. V dropped 3 bases and J dropped 4 bases, with 6 bases sitting between them. Germline V gene data show CDR1 as ENHRY and CDR2 as SYGVKD. In nucleotides, the CDR3 is TGTGCCATCAGTGAACAGGATAATGAAAAACTGTTTTTT. It is translated as CAISEQDNEKLFF.

This clone has a handful of counts. DNA for the CDR3: TGTGCCAGCAGATTGTTAGCCACCAATGGCTACACCTTC. Translated, it gives CASRLLATNGYTF. This sequence joins TRBV2 and TRBJ1-2; no definite D call. The CDR3 totals 13 residues. V dropped 6 bases and J dropped 6 bases, with 14 bases sitting between them. Germline loops: CDR1 SNHLY, CDR2 FYNNEI.